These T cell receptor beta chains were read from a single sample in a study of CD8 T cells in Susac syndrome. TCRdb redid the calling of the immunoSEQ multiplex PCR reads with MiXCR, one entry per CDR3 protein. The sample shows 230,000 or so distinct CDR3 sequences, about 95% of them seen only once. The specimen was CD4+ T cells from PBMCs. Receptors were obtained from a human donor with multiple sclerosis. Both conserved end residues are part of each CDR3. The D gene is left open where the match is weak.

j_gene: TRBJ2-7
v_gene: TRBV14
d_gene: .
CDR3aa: CASSQDYRPYEQYF

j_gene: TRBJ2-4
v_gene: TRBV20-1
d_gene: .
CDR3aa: CSARDYGSGAKNIQYF

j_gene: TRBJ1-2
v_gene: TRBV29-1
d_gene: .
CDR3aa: CSVEHPGAPFGYTF

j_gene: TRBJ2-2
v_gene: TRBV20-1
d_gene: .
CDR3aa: CSALRGSHGELFF

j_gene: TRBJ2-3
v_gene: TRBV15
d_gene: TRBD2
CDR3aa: CATSRTGTSFDTQYF

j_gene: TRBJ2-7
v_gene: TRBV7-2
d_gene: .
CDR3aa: CASSQLWAGEQYF

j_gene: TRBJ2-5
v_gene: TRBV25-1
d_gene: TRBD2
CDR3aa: CASSEHAGDKETQYF

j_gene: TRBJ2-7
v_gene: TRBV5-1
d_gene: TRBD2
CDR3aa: CASSLGLAGEQYF

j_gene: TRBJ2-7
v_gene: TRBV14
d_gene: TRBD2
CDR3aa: CASSLELAGVPVQYF

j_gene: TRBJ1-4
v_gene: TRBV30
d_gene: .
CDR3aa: CAWRSGEKLFF

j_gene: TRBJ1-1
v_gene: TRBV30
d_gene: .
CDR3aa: CAWSKQENTEAFF

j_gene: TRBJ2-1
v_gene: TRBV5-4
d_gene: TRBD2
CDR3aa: CASSFDSGVYNEQFF

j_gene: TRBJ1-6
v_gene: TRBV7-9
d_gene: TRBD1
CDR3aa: CASSRDRDSSPLHF

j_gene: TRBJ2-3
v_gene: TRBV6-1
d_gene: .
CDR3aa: CASRSPWGARPDTQYF

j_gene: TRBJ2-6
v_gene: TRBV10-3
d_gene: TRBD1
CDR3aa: CAIRGQMSTGANVLTF